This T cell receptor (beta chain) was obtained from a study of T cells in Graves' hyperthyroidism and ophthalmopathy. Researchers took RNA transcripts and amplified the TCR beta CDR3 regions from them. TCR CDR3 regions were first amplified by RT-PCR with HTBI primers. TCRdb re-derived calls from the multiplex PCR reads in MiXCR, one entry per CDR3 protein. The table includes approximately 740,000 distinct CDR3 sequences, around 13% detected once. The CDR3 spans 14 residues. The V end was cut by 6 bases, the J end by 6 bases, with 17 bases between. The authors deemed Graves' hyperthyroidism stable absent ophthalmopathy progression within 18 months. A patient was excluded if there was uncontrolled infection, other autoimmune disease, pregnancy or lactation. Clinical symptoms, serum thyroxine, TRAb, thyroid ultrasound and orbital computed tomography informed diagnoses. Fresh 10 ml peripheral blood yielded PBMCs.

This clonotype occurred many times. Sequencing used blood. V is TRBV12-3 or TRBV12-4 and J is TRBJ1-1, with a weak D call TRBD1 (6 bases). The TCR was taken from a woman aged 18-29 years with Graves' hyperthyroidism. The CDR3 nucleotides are TGTGCCAGCAGACCCCCAGGGGAGGTCCCTGAAGCTTTCTTT. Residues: CASRPPGEVPEAFF.